Each of the 28 T cell receptor beta chains below was sequenced from the same sample in a study of tumor and adjacent non-tumor tissue in lung cancer. This sample's RNA came from whole unsorted tissue. TCRbeta libraries were built with three rounds of nested PCR, modified from ARM-PCR. From the multiplex PCR reads, TCRdb called clonotypes with MiXCR, one entry per CDR3 protein. The sample shows about 140,000 distinct CDR3 sequences, around 65% of them seen only once. Sequenced input: lung tumor tissue. The receptor source for this set is a man aged 60-69 years with small cell lung cancer.

The rearrangement links TRBV5-1 to TRBJ2-1, with a weak D call TRBD2 (6 bases). Looked up from germline, CDR1 is SGHRS and CDR2 is YFSETQ. The CDR3 loop spans 14 amino acids. V lost 4 bases, J lost 6 bases, and 14 bases lay in between. Written as DNA, the CDR3 is TGCGCCAGCAGCCCCTTACGGGGGTTCAATGAGCAGTTCTTC. Protein: CASSPLRGFNEQFF. The full variable domain, in which reference TRBV5-1 and TRBJ2-1 provide the parts outside the CDR3, is KAGVTQTPRYLIKTRGQQVTLSCSPISGHRSVSWYQQTPGQGLQFLFEYFSETQRNKGNFPGRFSGRQFSNSRSEMNVSTLELGDSALYLCASSPLRGFNEQFFGPGTRLTVL.

The chain carries TRBV7-8 and TRBJ1-3, with D unclear. Trimming pared 4 bases from V and 2 bases from J, leaving 15 bases between. CDR3 size: 16 residues. CDR1 is SGHVS, CDR2 FQNEAQ, per germline. The CDR3: CASSSDLGWAGNTIYF. For the CDR3, the DNA is TGTGCCAGCAGCTCCGACCTCGGTTGGGCTGGAAACACCATATATTTT.

This clonotype was counted only a few times. V is TRBV4-2 and J is TRBJ2-5; D might be TRBD2 (5 bases). Germline assignment: CDR1 LGHNA and CDR2 YNFKEQ. The CDR3 length is 15 residues. Trimming shortened V by 2 bases and J by 4 bases, and 14 bases separated the two germline ends. The CDR3 bases are TGTGCCAGCAGCCAACGGACGGGGAGTGGAGAGACCCAGTACTTC. Its protein is CASSQRTGSGETQYF.

This clonotype was found a few times. The V and J genes are TRBV6-6 and TRBJ1-2; D is unresolved. This CDR3 has 13 amino acids. The germline CDR1 and CDR2 sequences are MNHNY and SVGAGI (reference sequence). V lost 2 bases and J lost 7, with 11 bases in between. The CDR3 region is CASSYIGEGGYTF. In nucleotides, the CDR3 is TGTGCCAGCAGTTACATCGGGGAGGGTGGCTACACCTTC.

This clonotype was found a few times. A much larger clone differs by one base, so this may be a read error. V gene TRBV20-1 combines with J gene TRBJ1-1, with a weak D call TRBD1 (5 bases). Germline V gene data show CDR1 as DFQATT and CDR2 as SNEGSKA (reference sequence). Trimming took off 3 bases at V and 2 bases at J, with 10 bases between the two ends. The CDR3 loop spans 13 amino acids. Here the CDR3 DNA reads TGCAGTGCTAGTAGGGACGGCAACACTGAAGCTTTCTTT. It codes for CSASRDGNTEAFF.

With respect to this clonotype: At one end, the junction sequence differs from germline, possibly due to a read error. V gene TRBV12-3 or TRBV12-4 combines with J gene TRBJ2-1; 7 bases agree with TRBD2. The CDR3 covers 18 residues. For the CDR3, the DNA is TGTGCCAGCAGTTTAGTACCCTTGAGGACTAGTGTCTACAATGAGAAGTTCTTC. Protein: CASSLVPLRTSVYNEKFF.

This clonotype was picked up a small number of times. The junction differs from germline at one of its ends, possibly a read error. The rearrangement joins TRBV5-1 to TRBJ2-1; D is tentatively TRBD1 or TRBD2 (6 bases each). The germline gives CDR1 SGHRS, CDR2 YFSETQ. CDR3 size: 16 residues. The CDR3 reads CASSLGASVNYNEQSF. CDR3 DNA: TGTGCCAGCAGCTTGGGGGCTAGCGTAAACTACAATGAGCAGTCCTTC.

The chain is built from TRBV20-1 and TRBJ2-3; 9 bases are shared with TRBD1. Trimming removed 7 bases from V and 2 bases from J; junction bases left unmatched: 7. CDR3 size: 14 residues. CDR1 DFQATT and CDR2 SNEGSKA come from the germline V gene (reference sequence). For the CDR3, the DNA is TGCAGTGGTATAAGGGACAGGGCCACAGATACGCAGTATTTT. Its translation: CSGIRDRATDTQYF.

For this clonotype: One junction end does not reproduce the germline sequence, and a read error may be involved. This chain uses TRBV6-1 with TRBJ1-2; D is perhaps TRBD1 (6 bases). The CDR3 totals 13 residues. Germline CDR1 MNHNS, CDR2 SASEGT. CDR3 in DNA: TGTGCCAGCAGGGGGGGCCGCAGCTATAGCTACACCTTC. It codes for CASRGGRSYSYTF.

With respect to this clonotype: The junction departs from germline at one end; a sequencing error may be responsible. The chain is built from TRBV6-1 and TRBJ2-3, with D uncertain. The CDR3 is 13 amino acids. Germline V lookup: CDR1 MNHNS, CDR2 SASEGT. Here the CDR3 reads CAGSEGITDTQYF. CDR3 DNA sequence: TGTGCCGGCAGTGAAGGGATCACAGATACGCAGTATTTT.

Points on this clonotype: Its ends do not fully match the called genes, so a read error is possible. V is TRBV29-1 and J is TRBJ2-5; 7 bases line up with TRBD2. The CDR3 contains 14 residues. Looked up from germline, CDR1 is SQVTM and CDR2 is ANQGSEA. For the CDR3, the DNA is TGCAGCGCCGGGACTTGCGGGAGCGGGGAGACCCAGTGCTTC. Translation gives CSAGTCGSGETQCF.

With respect to this clonotype: Its ends do not fully match the called genes, so a read error is possible. The chain joins TRBV12-3 or TRBV12-4 to TRBJ2-4, with 9 bases lining up with TRBD1. This CDR3 spans 13 amino acids. The CDR3 region has the DNA TGCGCCAGCAGTTGTGGTACAGGGGGCCAGGAGTACTTC. Its protein is CASSCGTGGQEYF.

This clonotype turned up a few times. The chain links TRBV6-6 to TRBJ2-3; either TRBD1 or TRBD2 may supply D (5 bases each). This CDR3 is 13 amino acids long. Deletions cut 2 bases from V and 8 bases from J, with 11 bases between. Germline-derived CDR1 and CDR2 are MNHNY and SVGAGI (reference sequence). The CDR3 here is CASSYGTGSTQYF. CDR3 bases: TGTGCCAGCAGTTACGGGACGGGCTCTACGCAGTATTTT.

Comments on this clonotype: Germline is not matched at one junction end, which may reflect a read error. The DNA of the CDR3 is TGCGGTGCAATCGGACTAGCAAGGGGAAGGTCCTACGAGCAGTACTTC. Protein sequence: CGAIGLARGRSYEQYF. The chain has TRBV20-1 and TRBJ2-7, with TRBD2 identical over 8 bases. This CDR3 spans 16 amino acids. Germline CDR1 reads DFQATT; CDR2 reads SNEGSKA (reference sequence).

Of note for this clonotype: A junction boundary mismatches the germline segment, possibly from a read error. The CDR3 DNA reads TGTTCCACCCAGAAGCGGCAGGGCTACAATGAGCACTTCTTC. It is translated as CSTQKRQGYNEHFF. The chain employs TRBV11-2 and TRBJ2-1; TRBD1 or TRBD2 may be the D gene (5 bases each). This CDR3 contains 14 residues. The germline gives CDR1 SGHAT, CDR2 FQNNGV.

This sequence joins TRBV4-3 and TRBJ1-2; TRBD1 agrees at 7 bases. Germline CDR1 is LGHNA and CDR2 is YSLEER. The CDR3 runs to 18 residues. Germline trimming cut 4 bases from V and 4 bases from J; bases unmatched to any gene: 18. CDR3 sequence reads: CASSLLGPGGSLIYGYTF. The CDR3 DNA is TGCGCCAGCAGCCTCCTTGGGCCAGGGGGGAGTTTGATCTATGGCTACACCTTC.

The gene calls are TRBV7-8 and TRBJ2-7; TRBD2 might be the D (6 bases). The CDR3 consists of 15 residues. The V gene lost 6 bases and the J gene lost 3 bases, with 18 bases spanning the gap. The germline V gene has CDR1 SGHVS and CDR2 FQNEAQ. CDR3 protein: CASSDQTSGLYEQYF. The CDR3 DNA sequence: TGTGCCAGCAGTGACCAGACTAGTGGGCTCTACGAGCAGTACTTC.

This clonotype has just one count. Mismatch with germline at one junction end may stem from a read error. The CDR3 protein is CAISESRGSIDTQYF. The CDR3 nucleotides are TGTGCCATCAGTGAATCTAGGGGAAGCATAGATACACAGTATTTT. V usage is TRBV10-3 and J usage is TRBJ2-3; perhaps TRBD1 as D (5 bases). In germline, CDR1 is ENHRY, CDR2 SYGVKD. This CDR3 region has 15 residues.

This clonotype appeared a few times. The chain uses TRBV5-6 and TRBJ2-5; 9 bases line up with TRBD2. The germline gives CDR1 SGHDT, CDR2 YYEEEE. The ends lost 0 bases at V and 4 bases at J; junction bases unmatched: 13. This CDR3 region has 18 residues. CDR3 residues: CASSLASTPGLARETQYF. The DNA of the CDR3 is TGTGCCAGCAGCTTGGCCTCCACTCCGGGACTAGCAAGAGAGACCCAGTACTTC. Combining the CDR3 with reference TRBV5-6 and TRBJ2-5 gives the whole variable domain DAGVTQSPTHLIKTRGQQVTLRCSPKSGHDTVSWYQQALGQGPQFIFQYYEEEERQRGNFPDRFSGHQFPNYSSELNVNALLLGDSALYLCASSLASTPGLARETQYFGPGTRLLVL.

As for this clonotype: A much larger clone lies a single base off, so this may be a read error. The CDR3 carries no conserved terminal phenylalanine or tryptophan, so it likely arises from a read error. V usage is TRBV12-3 or TRBV12-4 and J usage is TRBJ2-3; perhaps TRBD1 as D (7 bases). The CDR3 loop spans 15 amino acids. V shed 6 bases and J shed 2 bases, with 15 bases lying between them. This chain's CDR3 is CASSPSGGSTDTQYL. The CDR3 DNA is TGTGCCAGCAGCCCTTCAGGGGGGTCCACAGATACGCAGTATCTT.

This clonotype was observed at least ten times. The rearrangement joins TRBV5-4 to TRBJ2-1; weak D call: TRBD2 (5 bases). The germline V gene has CDR1 SGHNT and CDR2 YYREEE (reference sequence). The CDR3 loop spans 15 amino acids. Deletions cut 4 bases from V and 2 bases from J, with 13 bases between. This CDR3 is CASSLPADTYNEQFF. In DNA form, the CDR3 reads TGTGCCAGCAGCCTACCAGCGGATACCTACAATGAGCAGTTCTTC.

V and J are TRBV6-5 and TRBJ2-1, with 7 positions matching TRBD1. The V gene end was trimmed by 5 bases and the J gene end by 10 bases; junction bases not matched to a gene: 14. The CDR3 length is 15 residues. CDR1 and CDR2 from the germline V gene are MNHEY and SVGAGI. DNA of the CDR3: TGTGCCAGCAGTCTTTACAGGGGACGAATTTACGAGCAGTTCTTC. It codes for CASSLYRGRIYEQFF.

A few counts support this clonotype. A much larger clone differs from this one at a single base, so this may be a read error. The CDR3: CSARRGRTNEQLF. CDR3 sequence (DNA): TGCAGTGCTAGGCGGGGTAGAACCAATGAGCAGCTCTTC. This rearrangement joins TRBV20-1 to TRBJ2-1, with D perhaps matching TRBD2 (6 bases). Per the germline V gene, CDR1 is DFQATT and CDR2 is SNEGSKA (reference sequence). This CDR3 contains 13 residues.

The chain joins TRBV29-1 to TRBJ1-5, with 7 nucleotides matching TRBD1. The CDR3 spans 13 residues. Trimming took 7 bases from V and 5 from J; bases not matched to a gene: 8. Germline CDR1 and CDR2: SQVTM and ANQGSEA. CDR3 in DNA: TGCAGCGCCGAGGGACAGTGGGATCAGCCCCAGCATTTT. Its protein product is CSAEGQWDQPQHF.

In regard to this clonotype: The junction departs from the called germline gene at one end, perhaps through a read error. The CDR3 is CASSSEGGTRAFF. CDR3 nucleotide sequence: TGTGCCAGTAGCTCCGAAGGGGGCACTAGAGCTTTCTTT. The gene calls are TRBV11-3 and TRBJ1-1; 7 positions agree with TRBD1. This CDR3 has 13 residues. The V gene's germline CDR1 is SGHNT and CDR2 YENEEA.

The V call is TRBV5-4, the J call TRBJ2-1; tentatively, D is TRBD1 or TRBD2 (5 bases each). This CDR3 spans 16 amino acids. Germline assignment: CDR1 SGHNT and CDR2 YYREEE (reference sequence). Deletions cut 0 bases from V and 4 bases from J, with 14 bases between. CDR3 nucleotide sequence: TGTGCCAGCAGCTTGGCCCGGGGCGTGATTTACAATGAGCAGTTCTTC. It translates to CASSLARGVIYNEQFF.

This clonotype was picked up one time. The rearrangement uses TRBV6-5 and TRBJ1-2; D uncertain. V lost 4 bases and J 6 bases, leaving 12 bases between the germline ends. The CDR3 has 13 amino acids. CDR1 and CDR2 from the germline V gene are MNHEY and SVGAGI. CDR3 nucleotides: TGTGCCAGCAGTTGCGGGTCGGGCAATGGCTACACCTTC. Amino acid sequence: CASSCGSGNGYTF.

With regard to this clonotype: One junction end does not reproduce the germline sequence, and a read error may be involved. The rearrangement uses TRBV29-1 and TRBJ2-7; D gene uncertain. Germline CDR1 reads SQVTM; CDR2 reads ANQGSEA. The CDR3 extends over 11 amino acids. As DNA, the CDR3 is TGCAGCGTTGCCTCGTCCTACGAGCAGCACTTC. Its translation is CSVASSYEQHF.